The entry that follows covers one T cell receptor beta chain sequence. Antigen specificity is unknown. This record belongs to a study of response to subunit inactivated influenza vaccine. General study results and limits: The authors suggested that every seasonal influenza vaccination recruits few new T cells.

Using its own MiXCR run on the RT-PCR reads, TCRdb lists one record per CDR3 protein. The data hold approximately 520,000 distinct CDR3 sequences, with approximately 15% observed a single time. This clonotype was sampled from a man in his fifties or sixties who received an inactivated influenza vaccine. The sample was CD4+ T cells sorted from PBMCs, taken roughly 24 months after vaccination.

CDR3 DNA sequence: TGTGCCAGCAGTGAAGTGCCTGGGGACAGGGTACACTATGGCTACACCTTC. It specifies CASSEVPGDRVHYGYTF. This chain connects TRBV2 to TRBJ1-2; TRBD1 matches 9 bases. This CDR3 is 17 amino acids long. The J segment lost 3 bases and the V segment lost 1 base, leaving 9 bases of the junction unmatched. Germline CDR1 reads SNHLY; CDR2 reads FYNNEI. The full variable domain, with the rest looked up from reference TRBV2 and TRBJ1-2, is EPEVTQTPSHQVTQMGQEVILRCVPISNHLYFYWYRQILGQKVEFLVSFYNNEISEKSEIFDDQFSVERPDGSNFTLKIRSTKLEDSAMYFCASSEVPGDRVHYGYTFGSGTRLTVV.